This T cell receptor (beta chain) was captured in a study of vaccination effects on CD4 cells after COVID-19. Study summary: A median of 72 days separated the second dose and sampling. Study results and caveats: Convalescent patients were scarce, and early post-infection timepoints were absent.

Sequenced by immunoSEQ multiplex PCR; TCRdb stores in-frame clones only, minus some. The sample gives 25,000 to 30,000 clones, roughly 80% of which show up once; approximately 6% is in the top ten. Germline CDR1 reads MRHNA; CDR2 reads SNTAGT. This CDR3 has 14 residues. V was clipped by 6 bases and J by 5 bases, with 16 bases between them. On this clone itself: Its antigen is unknown.

The ViraFEST assay expanded antigen-specific CD4+ T cells with viral peptide pools before sequencing. Between days 9 and 10 of culture, CD4+ T cells were separated out. Everyone in the study got two shots of either the BNT162b2 or mRNA-1273 vaccine. Wells each received 2 million or so PBMC, cultured with about 10 IU/ml IL-2 and approximately 10 ug/ml peptides. Sequencing used CD4+ T cells from PBMCs cultured with SARS-CoV-2 spike peptides, obtained after COVID-19 vaccination. The chain is built from TRBV6-4 and TRBJ1-1; weak D call: TRBD1 (5 bases). The origin of this receptor is a human donor who received a COVID-19 vaccine. Some clones in this sample may be carry-over from other donors' samples. CDR3 protein: CASSAEARGTEAFF. The CDR3 DNA reads TGTGCCAGCAGCGCGGAGGCCCGGGGGACTGAAGCTTTCTTT.